This T cell receptor (beta chain) was obtained from a study of long-term antiretroviral therapy in people with HIV. In the case of this clone: The antigen remains undetermined.

Germline V CDR1 and CDR2: SEHNR, FQNEAQ (reference sequence). V was trimmed by 2 bases and J by 5 bases, leaving 9 bases between them. This CDR3 has 13 residues. Version v3.0 of the immunoSEQ assay was performed at survey level. The repertoire was sequenced with immunoSEQ multiplex PCR; TCRdb's copy has only in-frame clones and lacks some. Among 20,000 to 25,000 clones listed, 80% to 85% were seen once. Findings and limits, study-wide: Data on ART adherence, viral resistance or therapy changes were unavailable.

The sequence was obtained from a woman under 40 with HIV. The material sequenced was unsorted PBMCs, taken 0.2 years after starting antiretroviral therapy. The J gene is TRBJ1-2, the V gene TRBV7-9; a weak D match, TRBD1 (5 bases). The CDR3 DNA reads TGTGCCAGCAGCTTACAGGGAAAGTATGGCTACACCTTC. Its translation is CASSLQGKYGYTF.